Below are 29 T cell receptor beta chains sequenced from a single sample in a study of T cells in Graves' hyperthyroidism and ophthalmopathy. TCR beta CDR3 region amplification was performed from RNA transcripts. Using the HTBI primer set, a first-round RT-PCR was run on the TCR CDR3. From the multiplex PCR reads, TCRdb called clonotypes with MiXCR, one entry per CDR3 protein. The top ten hold approximately 3.9% of the sample, which has about 620,000 distinct CDR3 sequences, 15% to 20% seen once. Material for sequencing was blood. All receptors come from a woman aged 25 to 39 with Graves' hyperthyroidism.

The sample holds many counts of this clonotype. J is TRBJ2-3 and V is TRBV7-2, with 7 bases lining up with TRBD2. CDR3 length: 14 amino acids. Trimming at V came to 8 bases and at J to 2 bases, leaving 7 bases not matched to a gene. CDR1 is SGHTA and CDR2 is FQGNSA in the germline V gene. In DNA form, the CDR3 reads TGTGCCAGCGGAGGGACTATGATCACAGATACGCAGTATTTT. It translates to CASGGTMITDTQYF.

V usage is TRBV7-8 and J usage is TRBJ2-2, with a weak D call TRBD2 (5 bases). Per germline, CDR1 SGHVS and CDR2 FQNEAQ. V was clipped by 0 bases and J by 8 bases, with 13 bases between them. This CDR3 is built from 15 residues. This chain's CDR3 is CASSLASGLGGELFF. The CDR3 DNA reads as TGTGCCAGCAGCTTAGCAAGCGGTCTAGGAGGGGAGCTGTTTTTT.

V usage is TRBV7-6 and J usage is TRBJ1-3; no definite D call. Germline V gives CDR1 SGHVS, CDR2 FNYEAQ. This CDR3 region has 16 residues. Trimming removed 5 bases at V and 3 bases at J, with 17 bases between. The CDR3 DNA follows: TGTGCCAGCAGCCCGCGACCCGCTTCGGGTGGAAACACCATATATTTT. The encoded protein is CASSPRPASGGNTIYF.

The CDR3 protein is CASSQERGRGRAGYEQYF. As DNA, the CDR3 is TGCGCCAGCAGCCAAGAACGGGGCAGGGGGCGTGCGGGCTACGAGCAGTACTTC. The chain links TRBV4-1 to TRBJ2-7; 8 nucleotides align to TRBD1. CDR1 and CDR2 (germline): MGHRA, YSYEKL. With V trimmed by 0 bases and J by 3 bases, 13 bases remained unmatched. The CDR3 is 18 residues long.

This clonotype was recorded many times. The chain has TRBV28 and TRBJ2-7; D is possibly TRBD1 (5 bases). With 6 bases removed from V and 0 bases from J, the gap between germline ends came to 12 bases. Germline lookup yields CDR1 MDHEN and CDR2 SYDVKM. The CDR3 covers 14 residues. The CDR3 loop is CASRARQSSYEQYF. CDR3 bases: TGTGCCAGCAGAGCCCGACAGAGCTCCTACGAGCAGTACTTC.

This chain links TRBV19 with TRBJ2-1; D is ambiguous. Germline V gene data show CDR1 as LNHDA and CDR2 as SQIVND (reference sequence). The V end was cut by 3 bases, the J end by 5 bases, with 8 bases between. This CDR3 contains 13 residues. CDR3 DNA sequence: TGTGCCAGTAGTATCGGATTTCACAATGAGCAGTTCTTC. As protein: CASSIGFHNEQFF.

J is TRBJ2-3 and V is TRBV5-1; 10 nucleotides align to TRBD1. The CDR3 is 17 amino acids. The V gene end was trimmed by 1 base and the J gene end by 6 bases; junction bases not matched to a gene: 11. Germline V gene data show CDR1 as SGHRS and CDR2 as YFSETQ. The CDR3 protein is CASSLSVLDRGSDTQYF. The CDR3 nucleotides read TGCGCCAGCAGCTTGTCAGTCTTGGACAGGGGGTCGGATACGCAGTATTTT.

This chain joins TRBV10-3 and TRBJ2-7, with TRBD1 identical over 12 bases. The CDR3 length is 15 residues. With 10 bases clipped from V and 2 bases from J, the junction kept 9 bases outside the gene matches. Looked up from germline, CDR1 is ENHRY and CDR2 is SYGVKD. The CDR3 is CATGTGGQKTYEQYF. The CDR3 coding sequence is TGTGCCACCGGGACAGGGGGCCAAAAAACCTACGAGCAGTACTTC.

V gene TRBV19 combines with J gene TRBJ2-1; tentative D call: TRBD1 (5 bases). There are 15 residues in the CDR3. V was shortened by 5 bases and J by 5 bases, with 16 bases between the two germline ends. Per germline, CDR1 LNHDA and CDR2 SQIVND (reference sequence). This CDR3 is CASSGASGVNNEQFF. DNA of the CDR3: TGTGCCAGTAGTGGGGCCTCCGGAGTCAACAATGAGCAGTTCTTC.

The rearrangement links TRBV28 to TRBJ1-4; the D is unclear. Trimming took off 7 bases at V and 13 bases at J, with 22 bases between the two ends. CDR1 is MDHEN and CDR2 is SYDVKM in the germline V gene. The CDR3 totals 14 residues. The CDR3 here is CASIPGSSPSGLFF. The CDR3 coding sequence is TGTGCCAGCATCCCGGGCAGTTCCCCCTCAGGACTGTTTTTT.

A few counts support this clonotype. V gene TRBV6-2 or TRBV6-3 combines with J gene TRBJ1-4, with D unclear. V lost 6 bases to trimming and J lost 5 bases, with 13 bases between them. The germline V gene encodes CDR1 MNHEY and CDR2 SVGEGT. The CDR3 is 14 amino acids. CDR3 protein: CASRTRAVNEKLFF. DNA of the CDR3: TGTGCCAGCAGAACGCGGGCGGTGAATGAAAAACTGTTTTTT.

The sample holds a few counts of this clonotype. The chain carries TRBV29-1 and TRBJ2-5; D ambiguous. Germline CDR1 and CDR2: SQVTM and ANQGSEA. V was clipped by 4 bases and J by 3 bases, with 3 bases between them. CDR3 length equals 10 residues. The CDR3 DNA sequence: TGCAGCGTTGCAGAAGAGACCCAGTACTTC. This codes for CSVAEETQYF.

Ten or more counts support this clonotype. This sequence joins TRBV7-2 and TRBJ2-5; D gene uncertain. The V gene's germline CDR1 is SGHTA and CDR2 FQGNSA. The CDR3 sequence is 14 residues long. With 2 bases removed from V and 1 base from J, the gap between germline ends came to 8 bases. CDR3 sequence: CASSLLNSQETQYF. CDR3 coding DNA: TGTGCCAGCAGCTTATTAAACTCCCAAGAGACCCAGTACTTC. Variable domain in full (rest from reference TRBV7-2 and TRBJ2-5): GAGVSQSPSNKVTEKGKDVELRCDPISGHTALYWYRQSLGQGLEFLIYFQGNSAPDKSGLPSDRFSAERTGGSVSTLTIQRTQQEDSAVYLCASSLLNSQETQYFGPGTRLLVL.

This clonotype was picked up many times. V usage is TRBV11-3 and J usage is TRBJ2-2; D gene uncertain. Germline CDR1 SGHNT, CDR2 YENEEA. This CDR3 has 13 amino acids. Trimming pared 3 bases from V and 4 bases from J, leaving 6 bases between. The chain's CDR3 is CASSFSPTGELFF. The DNA for the CDR3 is TGTGCCAGCAGCTTTTCCCCCACCGGGGAGCTGTTTTTT.

About this clonotype itself: A much larger clone is a single base away; this may be a read error. Since no conserved phenylalanine or tryptophan closes the CDR3, a read error is the likely cause. The chain employs TRBV12-3 or TRBV12-4 and TRBJ2-1; unclear D gene. V gave up 6 bases and J gave up 4 bases, with 7 bases separating them. The CDR3 is 12 residues long. CDR3 in amino acids: CASRHSYNEQFS. The CDR3 region has the DNA TGTGCCAGCAGGCATTCATACAATGAGCAGTTCTCC.

This clonotype was counted between two and nine times. The chain carries TRBV27 and TRBJ2-3; D is unclear. Germline CDR1 and CDR2: MNHEY and SMNVEV (reference sequence). There are 16 residues in the CDR3. Trimming took 7 bases from V and 0 from J, leaving 17 bases between them. The CDR3 DNA reads as TGTGCCAGCACCGGTTCTCGGGCCAGAAGCACAGATACGCAGTATTTT. It encodes CASTGSRARSTDTQYF.

In nucleotides, the CDR3 is TGTGCCTGGAGATTTTGGAATGAGCAGTTCTTC. It is translated as CAWRFWNEQFF. This chain joins TRBV30 and TRBJ2-1; D ambiguous. The CDR3 is made up of 11 amino acids. V was cut by 3 bases and J by 7 bases, with 7 bases left in between. CDR1 and CDR2 from the germline V gene are GTSNPN and SVGIG (reference sequence).

To note about this clonotype: A read error may produce the germline difference seen at one junction end. The rearrangement joins TRBV12-3 or TRBV12-4 to TRBJ2-6; D is perhaps TRBD1 (6 bases). This CDR3 spans 16 amino acids. This CDR3 is CASSLDSISGANVPTF. In nucleotides, the CDR3 is TGTGCCAGCAGTTTGGACAGTATCTCTGGGGCCAACGTCCCGACTTTC.

The gene calls are TRBV4-1 and TRBJ1-2; possible D gene TRBD1, 5 bases. Germline values: CDR1 MGHRA, CDR2 YSYEKL. The CDR3 consists of 14 residues. Trimming took off 2 bases at V and 8 bases at J, with 15 bases between the two ends. The CDR3 sequence: CASSQSTRRDGYTF. In DNA form, the CDR3 reads TGCGCCAGCAGCCAAAGCACCCGAAGGGACGGCTACACCTTC.

This clonotype was picked up many times. The chain is built from TRBV7-3 and TRBJ2-7, with TRBD2 identical over 9 bases. The CDR3 is 14 amino acids. Germline lookup yields CDR1 SGHTA and CDR2 FQGTGA. V shed 3 bases and J 6 bases; nucleotides not matched to a gene: 6. As DNA, the CDR3 is TGTGCCAGCAGCTTGACCGGGACTAGCAGCGAGCAGTACTTC. Translation gives CASSLTGTSSEQYF.

This clonotype was seen a handful of times. A much larger clone differs by one base, so this may be a read error. DNA of the CDR3: TGTGCCAGCAGCCAACCCGCCTTAAGCGGATACGGGCAGTACTTC. Translating it yields CASSQPALSGYGQYF. V is TRBV28 and J is TRBJ2-7; a possible D gene is TRBD2 (5 bases). The CDR3 consists of 15 residues. Germline-derived CDR1 and CDR2 are MDHEN and SYDVKM. The full variable domain, with the rest looked up from reference TRBV28 and TRBJ2-7, is DVKVTQSSRYLVKRTGEKVFLECVQDMDHENMFWYRQDPGLGLRLIYFSYDVKMKEKGDIPEGYSVSREKKERFSLILESASTNQTSMYLCASSQPALSGYGQYFGPGTRLTVT.

The V and J genes are TRBV5-1 and TRBJ2-5, with D tentatively TRBD1 (5 bases). The V end was cut by 2 bases, the J end by 3 bases, with 11 bases between. The CDR3 covers 14 residues. Germline values: CDR1 SGHRS, CDR2 YFSETQ. In DNA form, the CDR3 reads TGCGCCAGCAGCTTTTCGCAAGGGGAAGAGACCCAGTACTTC. This translates into CASSFSQGEETQYF. The full variable domain, rest sourced from reference TRBV5-1 and TRBJ2-5, is KAGVTQTPRYLIKTRGQQVTLSCSPISGHRSVSWYQQTPGQGLQFLFEYFSETQRNKGNFPGRFSGRQFSNSRSEMNVSTLELGDSALYLCASSFSQGEETQYFGPGTRLLVL.

This clonotype was observed many times. The chain employs TRBV2 and TRBJ2-3, with 7 bases aligning to TRBD2. Germline V gene lookup returns CDR1 SNHLY and CDR2 FYNNEI. The CDR3 has 16 amino acids. V trimming: 6 bases; J trimming: 0 bases; junction bases outside the gene matches: 9. Written as DNA, the CDR3 is TGTGCCAGCAGCCCCGGAGTAGCGGGTAGCACAGATACGCAGTATTTT. This sequence encodes CASSPGVAGSTDTQYF. The complete variable domain, with remaining parts taken from reference TRBV2 and TRBJ2-3, reads EPEVTQTPSHQVTQMGQEVILRCVPISNHLYFYWYRQILGQKVEFLVSFYNNEISEKSEIFDDQFSVERPDGSNFTLKIRSTKLEDSAMYFCASSPGVAGSTDTQYFGPGTRLTVL.

This clonotype has a count of ten or more. The rearrangement links TRBV7-9 to TRBJ2-5, with D perhaps matching TRBD2 (5 bases). This CDR3 comprises 14 residues. Germline values: CDR1 SEHNR, CDR2 FQNEAQ (reference sequence). Trimming took off 2 bases at V and 9 bases at J, with 16 bases between the two ends. The CDR3 DNA reads as TGTGCCAGCAGCTTAAGCGCCCCTCCGGAGGCCCAGTACTTC. It translates to CASSLSAPPEAQYF.

This clonotype was detected ten times or more. The chain joins TRBV28 to TRBJ2-7; 10 nucleotides agree with TRBD2. The V gene end was trimmed by 4 bases and the J gene end by 4 bases; junction bases not matched to a gene: 7. Looked up from germline, CDR1 is MDHEN and CDR2 is SYDVKM. The CDR3 runs 15 residues. The CDR3 region is CASSSPGLATYEQYF. The CDR3 coding sequence is TGTGCCAGCAGTTCACCGGGACTAGCGACTTACGAGCAGTACTTC.

This clonotype was counted ten times or more. The chain uses TRBV15 and TRBJ2-7; 11 positions match TRBD1. Germline lookup yields CDR1 LNHNV and CDR2 YYDKDF (reference sequence). Losses at the gene ends were 5 bases for V and 6 bases for J; bases not matched to a gene: 6. This CDR3 has 14 residues. The CDR3 spells CATSLRTGGFEQYF. The CDR3 DNA follows: TGTGCCACCAGCTTACGGACAGGGGGCTTCGAGCAGTACTTC. The whole variable domain, remainder taken from reference TRBV15 and TRBJ2-7, is DAMVIQNPRYQVTQFGKPVTLSCSQTLNHNVMYWYQQKSSQAPKLLFHYYDKDFNNEADTPDNFQSRRPNTSFCFLDIRSPGLGDTAMYLCATSLRTGGFEQYFGPGTRLTVT.

This clonotype was detected ten times or more. The chain has TRBV20-1 and TRBJ2-1; no definite D call. The CDR3 runs to 17 residues. CDR1 DFQATT and CDR2 SNEGSKA come from the germline V gene (reference sequence). V dropped 0 bases and J dropped 0 bases, with 15 bases sitting between them. CDR3 region: CSARDFFRESSYNEQFF. Written as DNA, the CDR3 is TGCAGTGCTAGAGATTTTTTCCGAGAAAGCTCCTACAATGAGCAGTTCTTC.

As to this clonotype: A much more abundant neighbour one base away suggests this may be a read error. This rearrangement joins TRBV11-3 to TRBJ2-7, with D perhaps assigned TRBD1 or TRBD2 (5 bases each). CDR3 length: 15 residues. Germline-derived CDR1 and CDR2 are SGHNT and YENEEA. The CDR3 protein is CAGSLESGPSYEQYF. Here the CDR3 DNA reads TGTGCCGGCAGCTTAGAATCGGGACCTTCCTACGAGCAGTACTTC.

The genes are TRBV19 and TRBJ1-5, with D maybe TRBD1 (5 bases). CDR3 length equals 15 residues. The V end was cut by 6 bases, the J end by 5 bases, with 17 bases between. The germline gives CDR1 LNHDA, CDR2 SQIVND (reference sequence). CDR3 sequence reads: CASRWGFGGDQPQHF. In DNA, the CDR3 is TGTGCCAGTAGGTGGGGATTTGGGGGAGATCAGCCCCAGCATTTT.